The 10 T cell receptor beta chains below all came from one sample that was sequenced in a study of Ad26.COV2.S vaccination and SARS-CoV-2 variants (dated by TCRdb to about 2021). The sample's treatment or condition, from its label and the paper: 15 to 20 received Ad26.COV2.S at low or high dose, single or two shots; 5 received placebo; per-sample allocation not given. Repertoires of vaccine and placebo recipients were sequenced from samples collected on day 63 after the first injection. Libraries were built with the immunoSEQ multiplex PCR assay. This is the immuneACCESS table as TCRdb keeps it, with only in-frame sequences that have V and J called. A part of the clones is gone; compared with another copy, unresolved V genes explain less than half, and the rest is unexplained. Recorded for this sample are some 320,000 clones; roughly 86% of them occurred a single time. The ten largest clones capture under 2% of the sample.

The source material was peripheral blood, sampled in a trial of Ad26.COV2.S vaccine versus placebo. The receptors come from a person between 18 and 65 years old who received the Ad26.COV2.S COVID-19 vaccine or a placebo.

The rearrangement joins TRBV10-1 to TRBJ2-7; D perhaps matches TRBD1 (5 bases). The CDR3 is 13 residues long. The germline CDR1 and CDR2 sequences are WNHNN and SYGVQD (reference sequence). Trimming removed 5 bases from V and 4 bases from J, with 12 bases in between. In DNA, the CDR3 is TGCGCCAGCAGTCAGGGCCTTGGGTACGAGCAGTACTTC. Protein sequence: CASSQGLGYEQYF.

The V and J genes are TRBV5-4 and TRBJ2-7; 7 bases match TRBD1. This CDR3 region has 15 residues. V was clipped by 0 bases and J by 2 bases; unmatched bases: 5. Germline V lookup: CDR1 SGHNT, CDR2 YYREEE (reference sequence). The CDR3 bases are TGTGCCAGCAGCTTGGATCGGGACAGAGCCTACGAGCAGTACTTC. It is translated as CASSLDRDRAYEQYF.

V usage is TRBV5-1 and J usage is TRBJ1-2; unclear D gene. Trimming shortened V by 0 bases and J by 3 bases, and 6 bases separated the two germline ends. Per the germline V gene, CDR1 is SGHRS and CDR2 is YFSETQ. The CDR3 sequence is 13 residues long. This CDR3 is CASSLGDHYGYTF. The CDR3 region has the DNA TGCGCCAGCAGCTTGGGAGACCACTATGGCTACACCTTC.

The chain joins TRBV7-2 to TRBJ1-5; perhaps TRBD1 as D (6 bases). The V gene's germline CDR1 is SGHTA and CDR2 FQGNSA. V was pared by 5 bases and J by 6 bases, with 14 bases between. This CDR3 region has 14 residues. The CDR3: CASSGDNTGQPQHF. CDR3 coding DNA: TGTGCCAGCAGCGGGGACAATACGGGTCAGCCCCAGCATTTT.

This clone was observed a single time. J is TRBJ1-2 and V is TRBV12-3 or TRBV12-4; D remains unclear. V lost 5 bases, J lost 4 bases, and 8 bases lay in between. The CDR3 totals 12 residues. CDR3 protein: CASSPGFYGYTF. CDR3 DNA: TGTGCCAGCAGTCCGGGGTTCTATGGCTACACCTTC.

The chain carries TRBV9 and TRBJ2-2; D is possibly TRBD1 or TRBD2 (6 bases each). The CDR3 spans 16 residues. Germline V gives CDR1 SGDLS, CDR2 YYNGEE. The V and J ends lost 0 bases and 1 base respectively, with 10 bases between them. The CDR3 loop reads CASSVGGAGNTGELFF. The CDR3 bases are TGTGCCAGCAGCGTAGGGGGGGCCGGGAACACCGGGGAGCTGTTTTTT.

The chain joins TRBV28 to TRBJ1-4; tentative D call: TRBD1 (6 bases). This CDR3 has 15 residues. Trimming shortened V by 8 bases and J by 3 bases, and 16 bases separated the two germline ends. Germline V gene data show CDR1 as MDHEN and CDR2 as SYDVKM. This CDR3 reads CASGGRGAANEKLFF. The CDR3 nucleotides read TGTGCCAGCGGGGGGCGAGGGGCGGCTAATGAAAAACTGTTTTTT.

V gene TRBV6-2 or TRBV6-3 combines with J gene TRBJ2-7; maybe TRBD1 (6 bases). The CDR3 is 17 residues long. The ends were cut back, 0 bases at V and 2 bases at J, with 17 bases in the middle. Germline V gene lookup returns CDR1 MNHEY and CDR2 SVGEGT. CDR3 bases: TGTGCCAGCAGTTACTCGAAAGGCGCAGGGGTCCCCTACGAGCAGTACTTC. Protein: CASSYSKGAGVPYEQYF.

V gene TRBV5-4 combines with J gene TRBJ2-7; possible D gene TRBD1, 6 bases. CDR3 length: 13 amino acids. The V gene's germline CDR1 is SGHNT and CDR2 YYREEE (reference sequence). The V end was cut by 7 bases, the J end by 3 bases, with 14 bases between. The CDR3: CASAPQGFYEQYF. The CDR3 DNA is TGTGCCAGCGCACCCCAGGGGTTCTACGAGCAGTACTTC.

In this sample, this clone turned up once. This rearrangement joins TRBV6-5 to TRBJ2-7; possible D gene TRBD1, 6 bases. Per germline, CDR1 MNHEY and CDR2 SVGAGI. The CDR3 loop spans 11 amino acids. Deletions cut 7 bases from V and 13 bases from J, with 17 bases between. CDR3 nucleotides: TGTGCCAGCAATACCGGGACAACCCCTTACTTC. Translating it yields CASNTGTTPYF.